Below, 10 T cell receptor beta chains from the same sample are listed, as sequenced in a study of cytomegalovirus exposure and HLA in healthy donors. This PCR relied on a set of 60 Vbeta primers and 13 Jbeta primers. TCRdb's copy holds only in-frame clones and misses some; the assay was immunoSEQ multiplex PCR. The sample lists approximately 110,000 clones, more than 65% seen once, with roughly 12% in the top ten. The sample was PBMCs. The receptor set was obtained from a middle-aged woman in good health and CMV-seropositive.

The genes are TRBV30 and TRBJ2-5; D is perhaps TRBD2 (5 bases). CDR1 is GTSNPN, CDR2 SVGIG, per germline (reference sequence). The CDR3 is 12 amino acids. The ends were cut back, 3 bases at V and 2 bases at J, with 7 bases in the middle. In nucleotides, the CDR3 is TGTGCCTGGAGCGGGATTCAAGAGACCCAGTACTTC. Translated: CAWSGIQETQYF.

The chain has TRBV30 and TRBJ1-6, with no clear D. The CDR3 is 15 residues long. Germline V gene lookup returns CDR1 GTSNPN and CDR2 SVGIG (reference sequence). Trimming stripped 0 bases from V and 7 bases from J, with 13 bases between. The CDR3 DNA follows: TGTGCCTGGAGTGTATTCAGTTCCTTGAATTCACCCCTCCACTTT. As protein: CAWSVFSSLNSPLHF.

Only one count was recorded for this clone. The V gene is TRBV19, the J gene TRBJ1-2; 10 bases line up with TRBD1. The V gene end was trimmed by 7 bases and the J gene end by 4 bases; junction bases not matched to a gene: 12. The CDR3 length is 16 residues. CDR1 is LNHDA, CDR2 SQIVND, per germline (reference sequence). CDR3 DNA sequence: TGTGCCAGTAACGACCCGGGGACAGGGGATTCCTATGGCTACACCTTC. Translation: CASNDPGTGDSYGYTF.

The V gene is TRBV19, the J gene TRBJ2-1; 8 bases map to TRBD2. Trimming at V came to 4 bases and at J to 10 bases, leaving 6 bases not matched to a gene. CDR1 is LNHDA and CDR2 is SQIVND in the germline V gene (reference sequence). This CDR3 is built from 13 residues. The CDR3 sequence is CASSKAGVGEQFF. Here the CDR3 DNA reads TGTGCCAGTAGTAAAGCGGGAGTGGGAGAGCAGTTCTTC.

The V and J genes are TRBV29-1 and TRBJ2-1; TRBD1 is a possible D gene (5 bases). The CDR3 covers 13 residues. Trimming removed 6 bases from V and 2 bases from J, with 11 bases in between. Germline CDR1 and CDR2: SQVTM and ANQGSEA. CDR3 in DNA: TGCAGCGTCAGGGTGGTCACCTACAATGAGCAGTTCTTC. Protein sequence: CSVRVVTYNEQFF.

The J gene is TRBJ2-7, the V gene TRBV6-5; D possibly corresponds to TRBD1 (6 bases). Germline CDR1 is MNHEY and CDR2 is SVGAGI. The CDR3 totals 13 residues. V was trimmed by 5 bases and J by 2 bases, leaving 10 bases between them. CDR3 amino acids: CASSRTAPYEQYF. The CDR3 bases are TGTGCCAGCAGTAGGACAGCCCCCTACGAGCAGTACTTC.

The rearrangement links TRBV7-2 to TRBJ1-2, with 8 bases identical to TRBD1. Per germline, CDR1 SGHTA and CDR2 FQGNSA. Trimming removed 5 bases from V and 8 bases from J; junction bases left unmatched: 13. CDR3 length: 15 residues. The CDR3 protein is CASSPRTGTSEGYTF. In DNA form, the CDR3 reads TGTGCCAGCAGCCCGCGGACAGGGACCTCTGAGGGCTACACCTTC.

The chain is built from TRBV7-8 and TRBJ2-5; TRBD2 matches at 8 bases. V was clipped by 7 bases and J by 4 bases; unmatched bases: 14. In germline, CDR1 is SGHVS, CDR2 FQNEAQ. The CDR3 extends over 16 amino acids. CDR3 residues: CASILAPRGGAETQYF. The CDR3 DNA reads TGTGCCAGCATCCTAGCTCCACGGGGGGGCGCAGAGACCCAGTACTTC.

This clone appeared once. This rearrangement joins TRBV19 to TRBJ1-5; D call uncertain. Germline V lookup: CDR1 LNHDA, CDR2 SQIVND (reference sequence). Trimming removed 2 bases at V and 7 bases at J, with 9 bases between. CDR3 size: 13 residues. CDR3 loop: CASSIREGQPQHF. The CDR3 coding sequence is TGTGCCAGTAGTATAAGAGAGGGCCAGCCCCAGCATTTT.

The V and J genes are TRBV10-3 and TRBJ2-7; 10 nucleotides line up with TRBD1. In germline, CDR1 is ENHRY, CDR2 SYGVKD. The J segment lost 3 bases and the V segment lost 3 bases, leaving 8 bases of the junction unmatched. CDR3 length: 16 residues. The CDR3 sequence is CAISELGQGGGYEQYF. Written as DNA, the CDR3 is TGTGCCATCAGTGAATTAGGACAGGGGGGGGGCTACGAGCAGTACTTC.